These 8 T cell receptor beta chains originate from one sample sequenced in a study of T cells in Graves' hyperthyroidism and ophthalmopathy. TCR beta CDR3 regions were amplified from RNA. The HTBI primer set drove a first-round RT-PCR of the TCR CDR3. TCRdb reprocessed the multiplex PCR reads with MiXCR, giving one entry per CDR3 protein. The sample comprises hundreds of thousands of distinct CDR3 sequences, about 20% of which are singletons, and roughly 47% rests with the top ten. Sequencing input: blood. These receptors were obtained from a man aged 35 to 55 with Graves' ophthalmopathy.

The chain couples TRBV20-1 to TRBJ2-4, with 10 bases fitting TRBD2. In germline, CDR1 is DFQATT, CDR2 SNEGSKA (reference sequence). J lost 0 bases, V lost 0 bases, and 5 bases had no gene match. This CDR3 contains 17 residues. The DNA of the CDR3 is TGCAGTGCTAGAGAAGGAGCGGGGGGGGGAGCCAAAAACATTCAGTACTTC. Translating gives CSAREGAGGGAKNIQYF.

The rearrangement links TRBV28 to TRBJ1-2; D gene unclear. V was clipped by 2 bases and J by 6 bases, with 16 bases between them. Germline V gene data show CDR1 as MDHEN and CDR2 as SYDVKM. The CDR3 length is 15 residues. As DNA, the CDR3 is TGTGCCAGCAGTTTACTATCAGGCTTAATTGATGGCTACACCTTC. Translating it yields CASSLLSGLIDGYTF.

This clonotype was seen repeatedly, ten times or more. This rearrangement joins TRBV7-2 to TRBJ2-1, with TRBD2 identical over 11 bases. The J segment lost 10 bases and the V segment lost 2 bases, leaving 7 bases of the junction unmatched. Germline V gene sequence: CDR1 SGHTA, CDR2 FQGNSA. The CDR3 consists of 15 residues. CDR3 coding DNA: TGTGCCAGCAGCTTAATAGCGGGAGGGGTGGGGGAGCAGTTCTTC. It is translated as CASSLIAGGVGEQFF.

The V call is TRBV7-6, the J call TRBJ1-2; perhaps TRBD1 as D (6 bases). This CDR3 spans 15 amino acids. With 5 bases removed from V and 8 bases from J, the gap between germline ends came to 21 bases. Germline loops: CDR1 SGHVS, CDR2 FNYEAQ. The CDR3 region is CASSQEATGSRGYTF. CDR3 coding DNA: TGTGCCAGCAGCCAAGAAGCCACAGGGTCGAGAGGCTACACCTTC.

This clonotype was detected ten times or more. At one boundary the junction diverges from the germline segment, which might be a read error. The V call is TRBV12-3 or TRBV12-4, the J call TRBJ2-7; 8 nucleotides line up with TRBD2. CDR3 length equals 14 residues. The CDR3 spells CASTLSGGSYEQYF. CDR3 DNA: TGTGCCAGCACTTTAAGCGGGGGCTCCTACGAGCAGTACTTC.

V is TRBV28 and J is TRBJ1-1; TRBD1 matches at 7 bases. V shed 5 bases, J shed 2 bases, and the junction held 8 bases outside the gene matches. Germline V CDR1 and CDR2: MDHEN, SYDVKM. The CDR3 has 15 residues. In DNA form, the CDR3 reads TGTGCCAGCAGTCCTACGACAGGGCTTAACACTGAAGCTTTCTTT. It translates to CASSPTTGLNTEAFF.

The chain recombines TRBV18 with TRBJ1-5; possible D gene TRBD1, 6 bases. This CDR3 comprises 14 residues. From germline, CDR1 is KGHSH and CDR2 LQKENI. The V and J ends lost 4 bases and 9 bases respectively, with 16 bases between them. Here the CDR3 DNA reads TGTGCCAGCTCACGCACCGGGGGGGCCGCGCCCCAGCATTTT. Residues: CASSRTGGAAPQHF.

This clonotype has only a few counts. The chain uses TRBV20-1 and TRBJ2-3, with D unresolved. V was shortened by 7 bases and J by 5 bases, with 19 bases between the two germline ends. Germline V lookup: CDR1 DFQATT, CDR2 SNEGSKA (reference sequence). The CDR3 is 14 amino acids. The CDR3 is CSGRKDIVLDTQYF. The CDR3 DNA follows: TGCAGTGGCCGGAAGGATATTGTTTTAGATACGCAGTATTTT.